The TCR beta chain under discussion was sequenced for a study of cytomegalovirus exposure and HLA in healthy donors. General study findings and limits: Many donors shared some public TCRs, even though most TCR sequences were rare.

This CDR3 is built from 12 residues. Germline V lookup: CDR1 SGHRS, CDR2 YFSETQ. Deletions cut 4 bases from V and 5 bases from J, with 9 bases between. Remarks on this clone: Its antigen remains unidentified.

This table comes from immunoSEQ multiplex PCR, and its TCRdb copy is limited to in-frame clones, with some not included. Here the sample spans 150,000 to 200,000 clones, roughly 86% being singletons. Sequenced sample: PBMCs. The rearrangement links TRBV5-1 to TRBJ1-1; D remains ambiguous. The source of this sequence is a woman younger than 35 in good health and CMV-seropositive. Here the CDR3 DNA reads TGCGCCAGCAGCCGAGGAACGACTGAAGCTTTCTTT. The encoded protein is CASSRGTTEAFF.